This is a list of T cell receptor beta chains from one sample in a study of metastatic and nonmetastatic thyroid tumors. With MiXCR, TCRdb called clones anew from the PCR reads. The data show more than 50,000 clones, 20% seen once. The source material was blood. The receptors originated from a female donor with papillary thyroid cancer or a benign thyroid nodule (not recorded which). Some clones in this sample may be carry-over from other donors' samples. CDR3s include the opening cysteine and the closing phenylalanine or tryptophan. The D gene is left open where the match is weak. Clone size, where shown, is once, few, many, or a class for clones that have expanded.

J: TRBJ1-3; size: NA; V: TRBV9; D: NA; DNA: TGTGCCAGCAGCGTAGATCAGGGTGCCGGGGACTCTGGAAACACCATATATTTT; CDR3: CASSVDQGAGDSGNTIYF
J: TRBJ1-1; size: many; V: TRBV30; D: NA; DNA: TGTGCCTGGATTAGAGGAACCATGAACACTGAAGCTTTCTTT; CDR3: CAWIRGTMNTEAFF
J: TRBJ2-7; size: many; V: TRBV7-3; D: NA; DNA: TGTGCCAGCAGCTCAGGGGCACTAGTCGGGGTCTACGAGCAGTACTTC; CDR3: CASSSGALVGVYEQYF
J: TRBJ2-1; size: many; V: TRBV6-1; D: NA; DNA: TGTGCCAGCAGTTCTTCCCGCGAGCAGTTCTTC; CDR3: CASSSSREQFF
J: TRBJ1-2; size: NA; V: TRBV3-1; D: NA; DNA: TGTGCCAGCAGCCAATCTGACCGGTCCAAAGGGGGCTACACCTTC; CDR3: CASSQSDRSKGGYTF
J: TRBJ1-6; size: NA; V: TRBV5-1; D: NA; DNA: TGCGCCAGCAGCTGGGATCCTACCGGGTCACCCCTACACTTT; CDR3: CASSWDPTGSPLHF
J: TRBJ2-5; size: NA; V: TRBV19; D: TRBD1; DNA: TGTGACAGTAGTAATCAGACAGGGACCCAAGAGACCCAGTACTTC; CDR3: CDSSNQTGTQETQYF
J: TRBJ2-2; size: many; V: TRBV18; D: NA; DNA: TGTGCCAGCTCACCACGTGGGACGGCTGTTACGGGGGAGCTGTTTTTT; CDR3: CASSPRGTAVTGELFF
J: TRBJ2-2; size: many; V: TRBV6-4; D: NA; DNA: TGTGCCAGCAGTGACTCGGAAACCGGGGAGCTGTTTTTT; CDR3: CASSDSETGELFF
J: TRBJ2-1; size: many; V: TRBV2; D: TRBD2; DNA: TGTGCCAGCATGGGGGGGGGCAATGAGCAGTTCTTC; CDR3: CASMGGGNEQFF
J: TRBJ2-6; size: many; V: TRBV9; D: NA; DNA: TGTGCCAGCAGCACCAAAGGGAGCCGGGGGGCCAACGTCCTGACTTTC; CDR3: CASSTKGSRGANVLTF
J: TRBJ2-7; size: many; V: TRBV7-8; D: NA; DNA: TGTGCCAGCCGACTTACCTACGAGCAGTACTTC; CDR3: CASRLTYEQYF
J: TRBJ1-2; size: many; V: TRBV20-1; D: NA; DNA: TGCAGTGCTAGGGGCAGAGACAGTCCGCCCTTC; CDR3: CSARGRDSPPF
J: TRBJ1-3; size: many; V: TRBV27; D: TRBD1; DNA: TGTGCCAGCATGGGACAGGCTATCTCTGGAAACACCATATATTTT; CDR3: CASMGQAISGNTIYF
J: TRBJ1-5; size: NA; V: TRBV18; D: NA; DNA: TGTGCCAGCTCACCACAGGGAGGGGATCAGCCCCAGCATTTT; CDR3: CASSPQGGDQPQHF
J: TRBJ2-1; size: many; V: TRBV15; D: NA; DNA: TGTGCCACCAGCAGAGATAAAGGACCATACAATGAGCAGTTCTTC; CDR3: CATSRDKGPYNEQFF
J: TRBJ2-3; size: many; V: TRBV9; D: NA; DNA: TGTGCCAGCAGCGTCGGGGGAAGGACAAGGAGCTCAGATACGCAGTATTTT; CDR3: CASSVGGRTRSSDTQYF
J: TRBJ1-2; size: NA; V: TRBV7-9; D: TRBD1; DNA: TGTGCCAGCAGCTCCCGGGACAGGGCCTTAATTGGATACACCTTC; CDR3: CASSSRDRALIGYTF
J: TRBJ2-7; size: many; V: TRBV10-3; D: TRBD1; DNA: TGTGCCATCAAAGGACAGGTCCAGGGCGAGCAGTACTTC; CDR3: CAIKGQVQGEQYF
J: TRBJ2-2; size: many; V: TRBV2; D: TRBD1; DNA: TGTGCCAGCAGGGACAGGGACGGCGCCGGGGAGCTGTTTTTT; CDR3: CASRDRDGAGELFF
J: TRBJ2-3; size: many; V: TRBV5-5; D: NA; DNA: TGTGCCACCAGAGGGGGATGGGTCAGCACAGATACGCAGTATTTT; CDR3: CATRGGWVSTDTQYF
J: TRBJ2-1; size: many; V: TRBV7-2; D: NA; DNA: TGTGCCAGCAGCCCTCAGCATGAGCAGTTCTTC; CDR3: CASSPQHEQFF
J: TRBJ2-2; size: many; V: TRBV11-2; D: NA; DNA: TGTGCCAGCAGCTCTCTAGTGAACACCGGGGAGCTGTTTTTT; CDR3: CASSSLVNTGELFF
J: TRBJ1-1; size: many; V: TRBV28; D: NA; DNA: TGTGCCAGCAGTTTAATTCATGGGGCGGCGGAAGCTTTCTTT; CDR3: CASSLIHGAAEAFF
J: TRBJ2-7; size: many; V: TRBV19; D: TRBD2; DNA: TGTGCCAGTACCCGGACTAGCGGGAGCTCCTACGAGCAGTACTTC; CDR3: CASTRTSGSSYEQYF
J: TRBJ1-5; size: many; V: TRBV12-3/TRBV12-4; D: TRBD1; DNA: TGTGCCAGCAGCATAAGACAGGGGGGGGTCTCCAATCAGCCCCAGCATTTT; CDR3: CASSIRQGGVSNQPQHF
J: TRBJ2-7; size: many; V: TRBV11-2; D: NA; DNA: TGTGCCAGCAGCTTACGCGGTTACGAGCAGTACTTC; CDR3: CASSLRGYEQYF
J: TRBJ1-6; size: NA; V: TRBV20-1; D: NA; DNA: TGCAGTGCTGTTGGTCGCATCGATAATTCACCCCTCCACTTT; CDR3: CSAVGRIDNSPLHF
J: TRBJ2-3; size: many; V: TRBV4-1; D: NA; DNA: TGCGCCAGCAGCCTCACCGGGACTCGCACAGATACGCAGTATTTT; CDR3: CASSLTGTRTDTQYF
J: TRBJ2-7; size: many; V: TRBV18; D: NA; DNA: TGTGCCAGCTCACCCCCGGAGGGGCGCATCAAGCAGTACTTC; CDR3: CASSPPEGRIKQYF
J: TRBJ1-2; size: many; V: TRBV6-2/TRBV6-3; D: NA; DNA: TGTGCCAGCAGTTACTCTTCAGCAATAAACTATGGCTACACCTTC; CDR3: CASSYSSAINYGYTF
J: TRBJ1-2; size: NA; V: TRBV6-2/TRBV6-3; D: NA; DNA: TGTGCCAGTAGTTACTCGCCAGGAGACTATGTCTACACCTTC; CDR3: CASSYSPGDYVYTF
J: TRBJ2-7; size: many; V: TRBV5-1; D: NA; DNA: TGCGCCAGCAGGTTCAGGCCTTCCTACGAGCAGTACTTC; CDR3: CASRFRPSYEQYF
J: TRBJ2-1; size: many; V: TRBV6-1; D: NA; DNA: TGTGCCAGCGCGCGGGATGGGTTAGGGGATGAGCAGTTCTTC; CDR3: CASARDGLGDEQFF
J: TRBJ1-2; size: many; V: TRBV18; D: NA; DNA: TGTGCCAGCTCACCGGACAAAACCTATGGCTACACCTTC; CDR3: CASSPDKTYGYTF
J: TRBJ1-2; size: many; V: TRBV13; D: NA; DNA: TGTGCCAGCAGCCACCGCCAGGGATATGGCTACACCTTC; CDR3: CASSHRQGYGYTF
J: TRBJ2-7; size: many; V: TRBV20-1; D: TRBD2; DNA: TGCAGTGCTTTAAAGCGGGGCTCCTACGAGCAGTACTTC; CDR3: CSALKRGSYEQYF
J: TRBJ2-3; size: many; V: TRBV5-1; D: NA; DNA: TGCGCCAGCAGCTTGGCGGGGCTGCAAGATACGCAGTATTTT; CDR3: CASSLAGLQDTQYF
J: TRBJ2-1; size: many; V: TRBV18; D: TRBD2; DNA: TGTGCCAGCTCACTCGTACCACTAGCGGGAGGGGGTAATGAGCAGTTCTTC; CDR3: CASSLVPLAGGGNEQFF
J: TRBJ2-6; size: many; V: TRBV20-1; D: NA; DNA: TGCAGTGCTAGACGACGCGGGGTTCCTGGGGCCAACGTCCTGACTTTC; CDR3: CSARRRGVPGANVLTF
J: TRBJ2-7; size: few; V: TRBV6-5; D: NA; DNA: TGTGCCAGCAGTTACTTCCATGGGTCATCCTTCGAGCAGTACTTC; CDR3: CASSYFHGSSFEQYF